Listed below are T cell receptor beta chains from one sample, sequenced in a study of shared clonotypes between healthy human individuals. Assay: immunoSEQ multiplex PCR; the TCRdb copy retains only in-frame clones and omits some. The table shows roughly 2,300,000 clones, with around 92% occurring only once. Specimen: naive CD4+ T cells from PBMCs. These TCRs come from a man younger than 35 in good health. Some clones in this sample may be carry-over from other donors' samples. Both conserved end residues are part of each CDR3. Each record gives: V gene, J gene, D gene, clone size, CDR3 DNA, CDR3 protein. The D gene is left open where the match is weak. Size values are once, few and many counts, or a class for expanded clones, and some rows have none.

TRBV9	TRBJ2-7	.	.	TGTGCCAGCAGCGTATCGACAGGCTACTACGAGCAGTACTTC	CASSVSTGYYEQYF
TRBV6-5	TRBJ2-3	TRBD2	.	TGTGCCAGCAGGCGGGAGAAGAGCACAGATACGCAGTATTTT	CASRREKSTDTQYF
TRBV28	TRBJ1-1	.	.	TGTGCCAGCATGGAGAACACTGAAGCTTTCTTT	CASMENTEAFF
TRBV5-1	TRBJ2-6	.	.	TGCGCCAGCAGCCTCCCTCGAACCGGGGCCTCTGGGGCCAACGTCCTGACTTTC	CASSLPRTGASGANVLTF
TRBV6-1	TRBJ2-7	.	.	TGTGCCAGCAGTGAAACTCTATCCTACGAGCAGTACTTC	CASSETLSYEQYF
TRBV7-9	TRBJ2-7	TRBD2	.	TGTGCCAGCATTTATAGCGGGAGTTCAGGCGAGCAGTACTTC	CASIYSGSSGEQYF
TRBV7-9	TRBJ2-1	.	.	TGTGCCAGCAGCTTATCGCCTATCTCCTACAATGAGCAGTTCTTC	CASSLSPISYNEQFF
TRBV7-2	TRBJ2-2	.	.	TGTGCCAGCAGCTTATTCGGGGGCTTGAACACCGGGGAGCTGTTTTTT	CASSLFGGLNTGELFF
TRBV7-9	TRBJ1-2	.	.	TGTGCCAGCAGCTTAGAGGGAGACTATGGCTACACCTTC	CASSLEGDYGYTF
TRBV4-2	TRBJ1-5	.	once	TGTGCCAGCAGCCCTACCTCGCAACAGGGTAATCAGCCCCAGCATTTT	CASSPTSQQGNQPQHF
TRBV13	TRBJ2-4	.	.	TGTGCCAGCAGCATCTGGGGCCGGAGGAACATTCAGTACTTC	CASSIWGRRNIQYF
TRBV29-1	TRBJ2-2	TRBD1	once	TGCAGCGTCGGAAAGACAGGGCACACCGGGGAGCTGTTTTTT	CSVGKTGHTGELFF
TRBV5-6	TRBJ1-4	.	.	TGTGCCAGCAGCCGCTATGAGGGAGGTGAAAAACTGTTTTTT	CASSRYEGGEKLFF
TRBV7-8	TRBJ2-5	TRBD2	.	TGTGCCAGCAGCTTATTAAGGGTATCCCAATTAGCGGGAGGGGGTGAGACCCAGTACTTC	CASSLLRVSQLAGGGETQYF
TRBV4-2	TRBJ2-5	TRBD1	.	TGTGCCAGCAGCCAAGGACAGGGGAAGGAGACCCAGTACTTC	CASSQGQGKETQYF
TRBV5-4	TRBJ2-5	TRBD2	once	TGTGCCAGCAGCTTGGGAGGACTAGCGGGTTACCAAGAGACCCAGTACTTC	CASSLGGLAGYQETQYF
TRBV5-6	TRBJ2-4	.	.	TGTGCCAGCAGCTCGTCCAGGGAGTTGAACATTCAGTACTTC	CASSSSRELNIQYF
TRBV25-1	TRBJ2-3	.	.	TGTGCCAGCAATGGACTCTCAGATACGCAGTATTTT	CASNGLSDTQYF
TRBV7-2	TRBJ1-5	.	.	TGTGCCAGCAGCTTACGTACAGGGCCGGGGGGCAATCAGCCCCAGCATTTT	CASSLRTGPGGNQPQHF
TRBV5-1	TRBJ1-3	.	.	TGCGCCAGCAGTGAAGGATCTGGAAACACCATATATTTT	CASSEGSGNTIYF
TRBV7-9	TRBJ2-5	.	once	TGTGCCAGCAGCCGGGGCGGGCCGGAAGAGACCCAGTACTTC	CASSRGGPEETQYF
TRBV7-2	TRBJ1-1	.	.	TGTGCCAGCAGCTTATTAGGCAGTAACACTGAAGCTTTCTTT	CASSLLGSNTEAFF
TRBV6-1	TRBJ2-5	TRBD2	.	TGTGCCAGCAGCAGCGGGAGGGGTGAGACCCAGTACTTC	CASSSGRGETQYF
TRBV18	TRBJ2-1	.	.	TGTGCCAGCTCACCCTCGACTAGTTTCTATGAGCAGTTCTTC	CASSPSTSFYEQFF
TRBV6-1	TRBJ2-2	TRBD1	.	TGTGCCGGCGAGGACAGGGGGTTCAACGGGGAGCTGTTTTTT	CAGEDRGFNGELFF
TRBV30	TRBJ2-7	TRBD2	.	TGTGCCGGCCTAAGGACGGGGGGCTACGAGCAGTACTTC	CAGLRTGGYEQYF
TRBV5-6	TRBJ2-5	TRBD2	.	TGTGCCAGCAGCTGGGGTCCGACTAGCGGGAGTTCTAGGCAAGAGACCCAGTACTTC	CASSWGPTSGSSRQETQYF
TRBV5-4	TRBJ1-4	.	.	TGTGCCAGCAGCTCAGGAGGGCAGGCCCCCGAGGGACTGTTTTTT	CASSSGGQAPEGLFF
TRBV18	TRBJ2-7	.	.	TGTGCCAGCTCACCACTACAGGGCCACGAGCAGTACTTC	CASSPLQGHEQYF
TRBV28	TRBJ2-3	.	.	TGTGCCAGCAGTCCCCGGACGGAATTTAGCACAGATACGCAGTATTTT	CASSPRTEFSTDTQYF
TRBV5-1	TRBJ2-7	TRBD1	.	TGCGCCAGCAGCCCCGGGACAGCGAAGTACGAGCAGTACTTC	CASSPGTAKYEQYF
TRBV2	TRBJ2-7	.	.	TGTGCCAGCAGCCCGAGGGACACGACCTACGAGCAGTACTTC	CASSPRDTTYEQYF
TRBV30	TRBJ2-3	.	.	TGTGCCTGGAGTTTTATGGGCACAGATACGCAGTATTTT	CAWSFMGTDTQYF
TRBV6-1	TRBJ1-2	TRBD1	.	TGTGCCAGCAGTGAGTACAGGGGATATCGCGGCTACACCTTC	CASSEYRGYRGYTF
TRBV19	TRBJ1-2	TRBD1	.	TGTGCCAGTAGTATTACAGGGGGGTCTAACTATGGCTACACCTTC	CASSITGGSNYGYTF
TRBV11-2	TRBJ2-7	TRBD1	.	TGTGCCAGCAGCTTCGACGGAGGACAGGGGCACTTC	CASSFDGGQGHF
TRBV6-5	TRBJ1-6	.	.	TGTGCCAGCAGTTACTCCGGGTTGGGTTCACCCCTCCACTTT	CASSYSGLGSPLHF
TRBV19	TRBJ1-1	.	.	TGTGCCAGTAGTATAGGGGCCGAGAACACTGAAGCTTTCTTT	CASSIGAENTEAFF